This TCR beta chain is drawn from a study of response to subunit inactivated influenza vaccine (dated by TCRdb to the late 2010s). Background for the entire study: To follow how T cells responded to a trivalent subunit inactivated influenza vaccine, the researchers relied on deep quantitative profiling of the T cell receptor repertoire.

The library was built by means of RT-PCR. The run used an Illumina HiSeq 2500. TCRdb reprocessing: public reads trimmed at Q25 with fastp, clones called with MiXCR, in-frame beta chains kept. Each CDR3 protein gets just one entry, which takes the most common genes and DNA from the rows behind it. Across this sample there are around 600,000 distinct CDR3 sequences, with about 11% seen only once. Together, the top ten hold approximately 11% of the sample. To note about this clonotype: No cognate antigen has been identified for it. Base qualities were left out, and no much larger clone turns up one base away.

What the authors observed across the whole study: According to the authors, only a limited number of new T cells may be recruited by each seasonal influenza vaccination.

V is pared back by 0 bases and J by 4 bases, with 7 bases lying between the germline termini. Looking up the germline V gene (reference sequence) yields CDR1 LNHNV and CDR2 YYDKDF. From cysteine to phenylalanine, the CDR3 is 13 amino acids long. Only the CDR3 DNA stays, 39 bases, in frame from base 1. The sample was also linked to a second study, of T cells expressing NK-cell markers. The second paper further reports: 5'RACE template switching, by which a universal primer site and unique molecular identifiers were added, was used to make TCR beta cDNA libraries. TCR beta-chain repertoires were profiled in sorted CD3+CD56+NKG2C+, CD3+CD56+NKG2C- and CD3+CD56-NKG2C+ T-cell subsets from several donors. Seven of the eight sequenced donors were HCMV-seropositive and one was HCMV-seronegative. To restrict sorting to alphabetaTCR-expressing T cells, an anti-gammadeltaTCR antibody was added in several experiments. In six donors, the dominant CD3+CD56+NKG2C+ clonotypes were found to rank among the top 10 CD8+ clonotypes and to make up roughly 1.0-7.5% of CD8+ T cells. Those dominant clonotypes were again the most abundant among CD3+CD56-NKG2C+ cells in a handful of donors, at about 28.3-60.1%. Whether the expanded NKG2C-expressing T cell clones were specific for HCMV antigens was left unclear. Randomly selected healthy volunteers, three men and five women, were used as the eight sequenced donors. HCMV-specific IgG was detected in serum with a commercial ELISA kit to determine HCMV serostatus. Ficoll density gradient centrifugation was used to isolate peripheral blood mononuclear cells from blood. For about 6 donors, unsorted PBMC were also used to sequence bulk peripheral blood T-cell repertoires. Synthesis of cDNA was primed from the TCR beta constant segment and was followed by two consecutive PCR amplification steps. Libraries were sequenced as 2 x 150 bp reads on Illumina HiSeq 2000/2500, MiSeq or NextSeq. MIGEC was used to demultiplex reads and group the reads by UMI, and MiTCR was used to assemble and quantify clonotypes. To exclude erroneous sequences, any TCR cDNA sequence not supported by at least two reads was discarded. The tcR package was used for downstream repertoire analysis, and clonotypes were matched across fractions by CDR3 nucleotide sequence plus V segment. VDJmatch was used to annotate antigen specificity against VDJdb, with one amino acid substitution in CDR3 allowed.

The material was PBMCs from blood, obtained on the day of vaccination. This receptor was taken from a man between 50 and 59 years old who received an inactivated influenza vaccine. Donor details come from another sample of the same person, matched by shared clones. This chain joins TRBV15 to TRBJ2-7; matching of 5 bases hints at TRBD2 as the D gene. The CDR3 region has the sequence CATSRETKYEQYF. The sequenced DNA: TGTGCCACCAGCAGAGAGACTAAATACGAGCAGTACTTC.